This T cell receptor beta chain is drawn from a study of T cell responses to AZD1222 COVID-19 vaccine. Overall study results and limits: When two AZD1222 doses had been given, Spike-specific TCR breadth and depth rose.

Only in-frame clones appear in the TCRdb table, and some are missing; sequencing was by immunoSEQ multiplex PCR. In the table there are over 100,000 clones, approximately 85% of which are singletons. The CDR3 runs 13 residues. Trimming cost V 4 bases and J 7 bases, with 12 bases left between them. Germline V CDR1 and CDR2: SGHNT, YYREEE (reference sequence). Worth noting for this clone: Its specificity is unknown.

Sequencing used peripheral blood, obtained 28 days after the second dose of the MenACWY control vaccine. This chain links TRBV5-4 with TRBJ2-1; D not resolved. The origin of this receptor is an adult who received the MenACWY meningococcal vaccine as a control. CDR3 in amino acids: CASSPSVDNEQFF. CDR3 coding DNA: TGTGCCAGCAGCCCCAGCGTGGATAATGAGCAGTTCTTC.